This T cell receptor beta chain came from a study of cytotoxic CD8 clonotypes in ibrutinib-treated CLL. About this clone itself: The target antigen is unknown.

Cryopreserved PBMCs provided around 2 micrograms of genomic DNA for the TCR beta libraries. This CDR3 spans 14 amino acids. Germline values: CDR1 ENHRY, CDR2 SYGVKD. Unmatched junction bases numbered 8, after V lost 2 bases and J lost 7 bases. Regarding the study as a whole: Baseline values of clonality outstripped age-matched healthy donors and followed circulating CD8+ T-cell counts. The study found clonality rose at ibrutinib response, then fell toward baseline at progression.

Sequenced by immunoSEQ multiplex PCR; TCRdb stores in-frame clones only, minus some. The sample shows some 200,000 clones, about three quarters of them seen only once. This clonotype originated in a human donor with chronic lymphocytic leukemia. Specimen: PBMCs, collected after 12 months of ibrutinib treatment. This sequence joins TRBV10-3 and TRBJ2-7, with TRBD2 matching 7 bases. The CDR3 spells CAISEVAGTGEQYF. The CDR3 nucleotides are TGTGCCATCAGTGAGGTAGCGGGTACCGGGGAGCAGTACTTC.